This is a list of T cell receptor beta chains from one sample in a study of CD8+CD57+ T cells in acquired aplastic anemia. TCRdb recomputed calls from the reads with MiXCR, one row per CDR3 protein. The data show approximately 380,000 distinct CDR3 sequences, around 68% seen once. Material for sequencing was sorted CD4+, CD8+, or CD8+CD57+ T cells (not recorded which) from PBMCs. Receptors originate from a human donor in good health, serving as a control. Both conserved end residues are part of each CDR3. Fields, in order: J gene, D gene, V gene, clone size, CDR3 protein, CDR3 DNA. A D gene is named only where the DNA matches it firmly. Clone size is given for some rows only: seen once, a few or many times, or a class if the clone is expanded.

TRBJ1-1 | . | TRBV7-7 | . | CAREGGNTEAFF | TGTGCTAGAGAGGGGGGGAACACTGAAGCTTTCTTT
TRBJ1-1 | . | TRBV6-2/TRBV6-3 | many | CASGKGKGNTEAFF | TGTGCCAGCGGGAAAGGGAAGGGTAACACTGAAGCTTTCTTT
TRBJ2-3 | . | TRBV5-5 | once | CASSFVRGANTQYF | TGTGCCAGCAGCTTCGTTAGGGGGGCAAATACGCAGTATTTT
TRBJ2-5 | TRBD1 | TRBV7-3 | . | CASSRGQKETQYF | TGTGCCAGCAGCCGGGGACAGAAAGAGACCCAGTACTTC
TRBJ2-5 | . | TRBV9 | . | CASSRLEGGLNEQTQYF | TGTGCCAGCAGTCGACTCGAGGGGGGGCTAAATGAGCAGACCCAGTACTTC
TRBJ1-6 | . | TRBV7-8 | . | CASRQDNISNTPLHF | TGTGCCAGCAGGCAGGACAACATTAGTAATACACCCCTCCACTTT
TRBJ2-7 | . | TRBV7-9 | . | CASSLEGRAKYEQYF | TGTGCCAGCAGCTTAGAGGGCAGGGCTAAATACGAGCAGTACTTC
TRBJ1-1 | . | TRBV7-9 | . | CASSLETGRNTEAFF | TGTGCCAGCAGTTTAGAGACCGGACGAAACACTGAAGCTTTCTTT
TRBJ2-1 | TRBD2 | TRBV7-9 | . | CASSNVSGGDSYNEQFF | TGTGCCAGCAGCAACGTTAGCGGGGGGGACTCCTACAATGAGCAGTTCTTC
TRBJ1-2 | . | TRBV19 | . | CASSISRVNYGYTF | TGTGCCAGTAGTATTTCCAGGGTGAACTATGGCTACACCTTC
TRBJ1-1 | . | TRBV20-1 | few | CSASGGTEAFF | TGCAGTGCTAGCGGGGGTACTGAAGCTTTCTTT
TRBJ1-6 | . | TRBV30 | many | CAWSSSRGTFNSPLHF | TGTGCCTGGAGTAGTTCCCGCGGGACATTTAATTCACCCCTCCACTTT
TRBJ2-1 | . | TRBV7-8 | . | CASSEIAVYNEQFF | TGTGCCAGCAGCGAGATTGCAGTATACAATGAGCAGTTCTTC
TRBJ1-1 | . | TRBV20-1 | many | CSANIQGFEDTEAFF | TGCAGTGCTAACATACAGGGATTCGAAGACACTGAAGCTTTCTTT
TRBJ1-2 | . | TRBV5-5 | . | CASSYVGGRNYGYTF | TGTGCCAGCAGCTATGTTGGAGGCAGGAACTATGGCTACACCTTC
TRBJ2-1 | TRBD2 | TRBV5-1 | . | CASSNLLAGGQNEQFF | TGCGCCAGCAGTAATCTGCTAGCGGGGGGGCAGAATGAGCAGTTCTTC
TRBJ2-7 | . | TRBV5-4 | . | CASSRLLPNEQYF | TGTGCCAGCAGCCGTCTTTTGCCGAACGAGCAGTACTTC
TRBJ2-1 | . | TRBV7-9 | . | CASSSTGTQYFGQFF | TGTGCCAGCAGCTCCACGGGGACCCAGTACTTTGGGCAGTTCTTC
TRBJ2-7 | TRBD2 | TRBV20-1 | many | CSARGVGTRGEQYF | TGCAGTGCTAGAGGGGTCGGGACTAGAGGAGAGCAGTACTTC
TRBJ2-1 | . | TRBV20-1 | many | CSAGLAGASSYNEQFF | TGCAGTGCTGGCTTGGCGGGGGCCTCCTCCTACAATGAGCAGTTCTTC
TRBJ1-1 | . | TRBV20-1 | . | CSATRVSNQQAFF | TGCAGTGCTACCAGGGTATCTAATCAGCAAGCTTTCTTT
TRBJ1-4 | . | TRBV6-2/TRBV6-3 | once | CASSRAALISNEKLSF | TGTGCCAGCAGTCGGGCAGCCCTAATTTCTAATGAAAAACTGTCTTTT
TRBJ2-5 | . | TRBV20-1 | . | CSAIDTGTGEETQYF | TGCAGTGCTATTGATACAGGGACCGGGGAAGAGACCCAGTACTTC
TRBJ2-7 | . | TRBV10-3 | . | CASSRPGERNGQYF | TGTGCCAGCAGCCGCCCCGGGGAACGGAACGGCCAGTACTTC
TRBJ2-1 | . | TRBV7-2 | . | CASSYSDYYNAQFF | TGTGCCAGCAGTTACTCGGATTACTACAATGCGCAGTTCTTC
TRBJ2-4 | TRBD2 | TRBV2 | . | CASSAHSTGGGQQYF | TGTGCCAGCAGTGCGCATTCGACCGGGGGGGGCCAGCAGTACTTC
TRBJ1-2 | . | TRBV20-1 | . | CSVEHGYSGYTF | TGCAGCGTTGAACACGGGTACTCTGGCTACACCTTC
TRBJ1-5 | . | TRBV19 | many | CASSIGRDNQPQHF | TGTGCCAGTAGTATTGGGAGGGACAATCAGCCCCAGCATTTT
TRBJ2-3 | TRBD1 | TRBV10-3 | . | CATTAGGGANTQYF | TGTGCCACGACGGCAGGGGGCGGTGCAAATACGCAGTATTTT
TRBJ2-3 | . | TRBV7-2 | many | CASTQSPDTQYF | TGTGCCAGCACCCAGAGCCCAGATACGCAGTATTTT
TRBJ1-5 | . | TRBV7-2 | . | CASSGVGLNEKLFHF | TGTGCCAGCAGCGGAGTCGGACTTAATGAAAAACTGTTTCATTTT
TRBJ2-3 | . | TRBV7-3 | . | CASSLVPNTEAFFF | TGTGCCAGCAGCTTAGTCCCGAACACTGAAGCTTTCTTTTTT
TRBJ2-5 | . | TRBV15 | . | CATSRYRAGEETQYF | TGTGCCACCAGCAGGTACCGGGCAGGTGAAGAGACCCAGTACTTC
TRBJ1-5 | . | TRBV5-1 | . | CASNSGFPNQPQHF | TGTGCCAGCAACTCCGGGTTCCCCAATCAGCCCCAGCATTTT
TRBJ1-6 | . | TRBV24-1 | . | CATLRRRTADNSPLHF | TGTGCCACCCTTCGCCGACGGACAGCGGATAATTCACCCCTCCACTTT
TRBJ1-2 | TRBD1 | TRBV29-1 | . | CSEETGANYGYTF | TGCAGCGAAGAGACAGGGGCGAACTATGGCTACACCTTC
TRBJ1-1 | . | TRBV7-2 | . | CASSPGTSDTEAFF | TGTGCCAGCAGCCCAGGGACTTCGGACACTGAGGCTTTCTTT
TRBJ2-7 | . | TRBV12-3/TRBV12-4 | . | CASSNYWHNEQYF | TGTGCCAGCAGCAATTACTGGCACAACGAGCAGTACTTC
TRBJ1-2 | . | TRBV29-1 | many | CSVAPGDYGYTF | TGCAGCGTGGCCCCAGGTGACTATGGCTACACCTTC
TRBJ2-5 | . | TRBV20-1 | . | CSAGHGDPFAQYF | TGCAGTGCTGGACATGGCGACCCCTTCGCCCAGTACTTC
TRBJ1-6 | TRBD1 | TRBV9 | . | CASSVTGRSSPLHF | TGTGCCAGCAGCGTGACAGGGCGTAGTTCCCCCCTCCACTTT
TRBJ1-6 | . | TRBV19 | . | CASSTIYVNSPLHF | TGTGCCAGCAGTACCATCTACGTTAATTCACCCCTCCACTTT
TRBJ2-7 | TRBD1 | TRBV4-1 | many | CASSQGQGTNEQYF | TGCGCCAGCAGCCAAGGACAGGGGACAAACGAGCAGTACTTC
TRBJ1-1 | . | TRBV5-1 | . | CATSCVGWGTAFF | TGTGCCACCAGCTGTGTGGGTTGGGGCACGGCTTTCTTT
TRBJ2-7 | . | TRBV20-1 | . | CSARAGTDIYEQYF | TGCAGTGCTAGAGCCGGGACGGATATTTACGAGCAGTACTTC
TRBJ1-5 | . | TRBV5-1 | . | CASSASRARDQPQHF | TGCGCCAGCAGCGCCTCGAGGGCAAGGGATCAGCCCCAGCATTTT
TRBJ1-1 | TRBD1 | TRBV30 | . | CAWSIGQGTTEAFF | TGTGCCTGGAGTATAGGACAGGGAACCACTGAAGCTTTCTTT
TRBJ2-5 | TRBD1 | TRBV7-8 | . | CASSFRTGAETQYF | TGTGCCAGCAGCTTCCGGACAGGGGCGGAGACCCAGTACTTC